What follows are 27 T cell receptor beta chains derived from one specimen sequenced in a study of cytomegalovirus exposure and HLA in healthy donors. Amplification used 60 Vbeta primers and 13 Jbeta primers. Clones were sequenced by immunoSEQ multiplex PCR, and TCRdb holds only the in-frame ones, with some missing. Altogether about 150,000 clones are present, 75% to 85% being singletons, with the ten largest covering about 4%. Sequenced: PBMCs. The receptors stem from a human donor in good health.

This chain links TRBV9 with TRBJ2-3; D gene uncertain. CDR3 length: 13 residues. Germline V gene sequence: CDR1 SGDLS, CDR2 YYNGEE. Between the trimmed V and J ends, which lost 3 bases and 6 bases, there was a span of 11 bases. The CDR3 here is CASSDTPYDTQYF. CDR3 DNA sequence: TGTGCCAGCAGCGATACCCCCTACGATACGCAGTATTTT. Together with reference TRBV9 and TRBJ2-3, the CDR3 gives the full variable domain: DSGVTQTPKHLITATGQRVTLRCSPRSGDLSVYWYQQSLDQGLQFLIQYYNGEERAKGNILERFSAQQFPDLHSELNLSSLELGDSALYFCASSDTPYDTQYFGPGTRLTVL.

The CDR3 reads CASSDRAYEQYF. The CDR3 DNA sequence: TGTGCCAGCAGCGACAGGGCTTACGAGCAGTACTTC. The rearrangement uses TRBV14 and TRBJ2-7; TRBD1 aligns across 7 bases. Germline CDR1 is SGHDN and CDR2 is FVKESK. Germline trimming cut 5 bases from V and 4 bases from J; bases unmatched to any gene: 2. There are 12 residues in the CDR3. Together with reference TRBV14 and TRBJ2-7, the CDR3 gives the full variable domain: EAGVTQFPSHSVIEKGQTVTLRCDPISGHDNLYWYRRVMGKEIKFLLHFVKESKQDESGMPNNRFLAERTGGTYSTLKVQPAELEDSGVYFCASSDRAYEQYFGPGTRLTVT.

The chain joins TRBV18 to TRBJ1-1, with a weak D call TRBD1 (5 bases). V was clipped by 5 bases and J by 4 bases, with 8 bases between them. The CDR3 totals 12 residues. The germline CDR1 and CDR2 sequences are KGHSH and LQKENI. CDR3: CASSTQGTEAFF. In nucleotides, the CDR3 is TGTGCCAGCTCAACTCAGGGCACTGAAGCTTTCTTT.

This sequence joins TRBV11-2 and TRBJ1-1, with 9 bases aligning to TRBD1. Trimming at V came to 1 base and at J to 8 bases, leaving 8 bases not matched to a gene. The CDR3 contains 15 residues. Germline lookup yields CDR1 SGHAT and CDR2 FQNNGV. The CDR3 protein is CASSLGLQGALEAFF. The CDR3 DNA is TGTGCCAGCAGCTTAGGGTTACAGGGGGCGTTGGAAGCTTTCTTT.

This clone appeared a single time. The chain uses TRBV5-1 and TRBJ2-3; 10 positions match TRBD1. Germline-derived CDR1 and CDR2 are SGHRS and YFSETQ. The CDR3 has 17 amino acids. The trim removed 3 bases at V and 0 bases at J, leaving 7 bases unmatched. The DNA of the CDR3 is TGCGCCAGCAGCTCGGGACAGGGGAGTGGGAGCACAGATACGCAGTATTTT. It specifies CASSSGQGSGSTDTQYF.

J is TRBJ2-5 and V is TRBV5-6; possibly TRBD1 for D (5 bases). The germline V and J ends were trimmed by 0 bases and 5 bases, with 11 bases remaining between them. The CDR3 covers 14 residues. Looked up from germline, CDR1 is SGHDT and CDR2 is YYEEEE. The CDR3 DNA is TGTGCCAGCAGCTTGGGGTTAGGGGTGGAGACCCAGTACTTC. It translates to CASSLGLGVETQYF.

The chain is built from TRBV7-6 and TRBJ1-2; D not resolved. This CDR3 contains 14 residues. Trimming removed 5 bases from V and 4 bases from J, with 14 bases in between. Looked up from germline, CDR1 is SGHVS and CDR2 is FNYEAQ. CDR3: CASSPVAGIYGYTF. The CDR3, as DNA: TGTGCCAGCAGCCCCGTTGCGGGGATCTATGGCTACACCTTC.

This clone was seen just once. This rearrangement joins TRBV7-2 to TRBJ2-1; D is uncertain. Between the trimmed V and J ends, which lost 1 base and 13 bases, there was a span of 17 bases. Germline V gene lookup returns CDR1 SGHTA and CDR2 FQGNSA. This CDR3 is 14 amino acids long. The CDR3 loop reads CASSLDRLTLYQFF. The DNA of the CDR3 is TGTGCCAGCAGCTTAGACCGGCTGACTCTATACCAGTTCTTC.

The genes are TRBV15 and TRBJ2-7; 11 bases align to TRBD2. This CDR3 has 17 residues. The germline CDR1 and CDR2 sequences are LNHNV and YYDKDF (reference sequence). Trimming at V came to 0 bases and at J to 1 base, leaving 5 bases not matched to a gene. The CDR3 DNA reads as TGTGCCACCAGCAGAGACCCCGGGACTAGCGGTTCCTACGAGCAGTACTTC. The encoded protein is CATSRDPGTSGSYEQYF.

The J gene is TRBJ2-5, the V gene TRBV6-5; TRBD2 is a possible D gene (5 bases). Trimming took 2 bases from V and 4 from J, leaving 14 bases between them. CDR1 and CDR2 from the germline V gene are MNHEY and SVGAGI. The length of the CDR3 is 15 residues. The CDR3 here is CASSYLPGAGETQYF. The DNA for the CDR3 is TGTGCCAGCAGTTACCTCCCCGGCGCGGGAGAGACCCAGTACTTC.

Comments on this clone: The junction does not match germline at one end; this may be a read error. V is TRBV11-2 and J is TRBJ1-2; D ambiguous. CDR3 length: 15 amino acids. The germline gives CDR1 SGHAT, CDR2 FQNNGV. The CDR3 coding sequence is TGTGCCAGCAGCTTAAAGCCCAGCGTCCTGTGGCCCAGGACTTTC. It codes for CASSLKPSVLWPRTF.

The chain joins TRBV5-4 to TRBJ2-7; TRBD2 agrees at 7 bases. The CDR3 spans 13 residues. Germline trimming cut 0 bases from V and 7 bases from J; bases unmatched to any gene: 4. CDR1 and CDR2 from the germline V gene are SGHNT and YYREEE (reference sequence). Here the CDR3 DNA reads TGTGCCAGCAGCTTGGGACTGGGAGGGGAGCAGTACTTC. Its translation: CASSLGLGGEQYF.

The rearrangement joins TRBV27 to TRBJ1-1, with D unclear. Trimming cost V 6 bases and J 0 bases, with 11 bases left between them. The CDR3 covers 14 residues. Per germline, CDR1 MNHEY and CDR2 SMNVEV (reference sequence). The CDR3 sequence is CASRADSLNTEAFF. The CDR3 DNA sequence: TGTGCCAGCAGGGCGGATTCATTGAACACTGAAGCTTTCTTT.

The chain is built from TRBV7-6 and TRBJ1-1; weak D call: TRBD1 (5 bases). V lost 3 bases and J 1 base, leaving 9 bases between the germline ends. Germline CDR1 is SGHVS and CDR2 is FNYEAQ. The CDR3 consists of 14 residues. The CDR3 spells CASSFAGTNTEAFF. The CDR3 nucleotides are TGTGCCAGCAGCTTTGCGGGGACGAACACTGAAGCTTTCTTT.

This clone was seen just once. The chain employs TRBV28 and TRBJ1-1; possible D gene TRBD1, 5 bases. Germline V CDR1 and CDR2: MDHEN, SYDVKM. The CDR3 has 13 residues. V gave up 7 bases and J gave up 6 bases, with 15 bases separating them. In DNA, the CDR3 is TGTGCCAGCATCCCCGGGGCGGGACCTGAAGCTTTCTTT. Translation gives CASIPGAGPEAFF. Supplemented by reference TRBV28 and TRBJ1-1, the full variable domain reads DVKVTQSSRYLVKRTGEKVFLECVQDMDHENMFWYRQDPGLGLRLIYFSYDVKMKEKGDIPEGYSVSREKKERFSLILESASTNQTSMYLCASIPGAGPEAFFGQGTRLTVV.

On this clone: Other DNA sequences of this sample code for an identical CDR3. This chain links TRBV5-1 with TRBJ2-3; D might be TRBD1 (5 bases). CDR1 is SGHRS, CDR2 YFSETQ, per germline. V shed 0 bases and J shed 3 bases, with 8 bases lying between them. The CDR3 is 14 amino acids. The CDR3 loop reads CASSLGGGTDTQYF. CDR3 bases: TGCGCCAGCAGCTTGGGGGGCGGAACAGATACGCAGTATTTT.

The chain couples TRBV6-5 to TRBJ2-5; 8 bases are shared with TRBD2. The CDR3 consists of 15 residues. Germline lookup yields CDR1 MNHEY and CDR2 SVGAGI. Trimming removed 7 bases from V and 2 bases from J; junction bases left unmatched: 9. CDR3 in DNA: TGTGCCAGCAAGACGGGGGGGAGGGTTCAAGAGACCCAGTACTTC. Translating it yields CASKTGGRVQETQYF.

The chain's CDR3 is CASGTSGTGTDTQYF. CDR3 DNA sequence: TGTGCCAGCGGGACTAGCGGGACTGGCACAGATACGCAGTATTTT. The gene calls are TRBV18 and TRBJ2-3; TRBD2 aligns across 13 bases. CDR1 and CDR2 (germline): KGHSH, LQKENI. This CDR3 is 15 amino acids long. The ends lost 8 bases at V and 1 base at J; junction bases unmatched: 3.

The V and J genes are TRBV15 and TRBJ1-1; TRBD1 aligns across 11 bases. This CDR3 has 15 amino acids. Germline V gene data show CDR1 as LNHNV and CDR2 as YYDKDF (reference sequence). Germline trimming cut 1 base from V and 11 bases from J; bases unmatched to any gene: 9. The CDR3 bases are TGTGCCACCAGCAGAGGTGGAGAGGGGACAGGGGGGGCTTTCTTT. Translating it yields CATSRGGEGTGGAFF. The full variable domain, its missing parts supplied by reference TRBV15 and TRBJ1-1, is DAMVIQNPRYQVTQFGKPVTLSCSQTLNHNVMYWYQQKSSQAPKLLFHYYDKDFNNEADTPDNFQSRRPNTSFCFLDIRSPGLGDTAMYLCATSRGGEGTGGAFFGQGTRLTVV.

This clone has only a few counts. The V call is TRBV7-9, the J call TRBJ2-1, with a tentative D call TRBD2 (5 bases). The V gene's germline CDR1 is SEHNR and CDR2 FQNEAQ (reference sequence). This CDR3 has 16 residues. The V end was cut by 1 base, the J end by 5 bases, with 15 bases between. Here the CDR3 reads CASSLGRGSGNNEQFF. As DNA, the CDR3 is TGTGCCAGCAGCTTAGGTAGAGGGAGTGGCAACAATGAGCAGTTCTTC.

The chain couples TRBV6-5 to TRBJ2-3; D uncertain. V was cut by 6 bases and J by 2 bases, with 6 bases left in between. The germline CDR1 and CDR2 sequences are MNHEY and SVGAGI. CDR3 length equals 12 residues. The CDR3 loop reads CASSDITDTQYF. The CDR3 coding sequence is TGTGCCAGCAGCGACATCACAGATACGCAGTATTTT.

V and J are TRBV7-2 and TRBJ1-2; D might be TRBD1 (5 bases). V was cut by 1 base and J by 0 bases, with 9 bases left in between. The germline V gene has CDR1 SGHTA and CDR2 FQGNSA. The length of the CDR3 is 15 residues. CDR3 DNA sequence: TGTGCCAGCAGCTTAGTGGGGCAGTCTAACTATGGCTACACCTTC. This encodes CASSLVGQSNYGYTF.

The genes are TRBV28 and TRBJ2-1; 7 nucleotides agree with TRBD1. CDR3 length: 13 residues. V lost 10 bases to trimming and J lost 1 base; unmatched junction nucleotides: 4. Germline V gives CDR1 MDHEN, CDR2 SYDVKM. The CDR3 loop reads CATEGASYNEQFF. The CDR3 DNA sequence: TGTGCCACCGAGGGGGCATCCTACAATGAGCAGTTCTTC.

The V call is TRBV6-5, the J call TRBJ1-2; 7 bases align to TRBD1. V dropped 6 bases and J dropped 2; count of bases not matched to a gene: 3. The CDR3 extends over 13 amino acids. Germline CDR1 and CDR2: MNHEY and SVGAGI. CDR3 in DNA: TGTGCCAGCAGCAAACAGGGGAACTATGGCTACACCTTC. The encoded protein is CASSKQGNYGYTF.

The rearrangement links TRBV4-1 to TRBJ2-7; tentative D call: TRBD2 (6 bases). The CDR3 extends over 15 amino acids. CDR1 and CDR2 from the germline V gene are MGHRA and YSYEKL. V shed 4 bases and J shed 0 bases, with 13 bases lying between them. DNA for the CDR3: TGCGCCAGCAGCCTCAACGGGGAGGCCTCCTACGAGCAGTACTTC. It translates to CASSLNGEASYEQYF.

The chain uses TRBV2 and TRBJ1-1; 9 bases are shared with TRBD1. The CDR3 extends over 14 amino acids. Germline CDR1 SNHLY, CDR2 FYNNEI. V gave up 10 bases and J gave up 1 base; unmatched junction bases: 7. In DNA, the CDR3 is TGTGCCACCGGGACAGGGATAGCGAACACTGAAGCTTTCTTT. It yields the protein CATGTGIANTEAFF.

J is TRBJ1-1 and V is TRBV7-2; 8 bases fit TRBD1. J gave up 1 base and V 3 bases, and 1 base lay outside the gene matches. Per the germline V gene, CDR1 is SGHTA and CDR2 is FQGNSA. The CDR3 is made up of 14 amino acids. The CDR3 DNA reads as TGTGCCAGCAGCTTTGGACAGGGGAACACTGAAGCTTTCTTT. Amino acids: CASSFGQGNTEAFF.